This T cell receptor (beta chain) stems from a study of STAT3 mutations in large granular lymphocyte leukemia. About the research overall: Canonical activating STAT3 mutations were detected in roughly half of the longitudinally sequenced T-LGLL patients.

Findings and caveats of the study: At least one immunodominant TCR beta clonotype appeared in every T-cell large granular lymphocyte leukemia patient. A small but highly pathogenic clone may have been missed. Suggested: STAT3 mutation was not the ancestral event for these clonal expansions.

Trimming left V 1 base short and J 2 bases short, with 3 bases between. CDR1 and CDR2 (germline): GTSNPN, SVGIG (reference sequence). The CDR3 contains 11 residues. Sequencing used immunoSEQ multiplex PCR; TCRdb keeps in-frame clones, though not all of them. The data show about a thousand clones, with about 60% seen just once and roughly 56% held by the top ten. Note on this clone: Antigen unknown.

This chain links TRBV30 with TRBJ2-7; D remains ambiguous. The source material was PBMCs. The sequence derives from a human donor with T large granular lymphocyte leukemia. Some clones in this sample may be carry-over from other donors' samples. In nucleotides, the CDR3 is TGTGCCTGGAGTGGTACCTACGAGCAGTACTTC. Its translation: CAWSGTYEQYF.